This TCR beta chain was captured by sequencing in a study of T cell clonality in common variable immunodeficiency. This clone was found a few times. Its specificity is unknown. CVID and control samples used equivalent genomic DNA input. Clones were read by immunoSEQ multiplex PCR, and TCRdb kept only the in-frame ones, dropping some. The table lists about 33,000 clones, with no singletons. Diagnosis required reduced IgG, IgA and/or IgM with specific antibody deficiency. No CVID subject was ill or on immunomodulatory drugs when sampled. The study's findings and limits: Common variable immunodeficiency TCR beta sequences reportedly had fewer deletions and N-nucleotide insertions. Fewer TCRbeta clones were shared among CVID subjects than controls.

Sample: peripheral blood mononuclear cells. The clonotype originates from a human donor with common variable immunodeficiency.

CDR3 sequence: CASKRPGANVLTF. CDR3 DNA (partial): TGTGCCAGTAAGCGTCCTGGGGCCAACGTC. The rearrangement joins TRBV19 to TRBJ2-6; D is unresolved. The DNA ends 3 residues before the CDR3 does, and the rest of the CDR3 is filled in from the germline J gene. Germline V gene lookup returns CDR1 LNHDA and CDR2 SQIVND (reference sequence). Between the trimmed V and J ends, which lost 7 bases and 2 bases, there was a span of 6 bases. CDR3 length: 13 residues.